A selection of T cell receptor beta chains follows, all from one sample in a study of cytomegalovirus exposure and HLA in healthy donors. Generated by immunoSEQ multiplex PCR, the TCRdb table keeps only in-frame clones and is missing some. The sample holds some 98,000 clones, about 81% seen once. Sequencing was carried out using PBMCs. The receptors here all came from a man aged 40-49 years in good health and CMV-seronegative. CDR3s include the opening cysteine and the closing phenylalanine or tryptophan. D genes are given only for firm matches. Some rows have no size entry. The others give once, few or many, or a class for an expanded clone.

v_gene	d_gene	j_gene	abundance	CDR3nt	CDR3aa
TRBV2	TRBD1	TRBJ2-3	once	TGTGCCAGCAGTGTGGACAGGCCTAAGAGAGATACGCAGTATTTT	CASSVDRPKRDTQYF
TRBV9	TRBD1	TRBJ1-6	NA	TGTGCCTCCGGGACAGAGAATTCACCCCTCCACTTT	CASGTENSPLHF
TRBV28	TRBD2	TRBJ2-5	NA	TGTGCCAGCAGTTTTGAATGGGCCCGCGGGGGAGAGACCCAGTACTTC	CASSFEWARGGETQYF
TRBV5-1	TRBD1	TRBJ1-2	few	TGCGCCAGCAGCTTGGACAGGGGGGACTATGGCTACACCTTC	CASSLDRGDYGYTF
TRBV6-6	TRBD2	TRBJ2-3	NA	TGTGCCAGCAGTTGGGGGACTAGCGTCACAGATACGCAGTATTTT	CASSWGTSVTDTQYF
TRBV7-9	NA	TRBJ2-5	NA	TGTTCCAGCAGCAAAATTCGGGGGGCCCAAGAGACCCAGTACTTC	CSSSKIRGAQETQYF
TRBV30	NA	TRBJ1-6	NA	TGTGCCTGGAGTGTACAGGGAAATTCACCCCTCCACTTT	CAWSVQGNSPLHF
TRBV5-8	NA	TRBJ1-1	NA	TGTGCCAGCAGCTTGGGTGACAGAACAAACACTGAAGCTTTCTTT	CASSLGDRTNTEAFF
TRBV19	NA	TRBJ1-5	NA	TGTGCCAGTAGTGGAGGGCAGCCCCAGCATTTT	CASSGGQPQHF
TRBV29-1	NA	TRBJ2-5	NA	TGCAGCGTTGGACCTAGCCAAGAGACCCAGTACTTC	CSVGPSQETQYF
TRBV9	TRBD1	TRBJ2-7	NA	TGTGCCAGCAGCGACGAGGACAGGGGCTACGAGCAGTACTTC	CASSDEDRGYEQYF
TRBV4-1	NA	TRBJ1-2	NA	TGCGCCAGCAGCCAAACAGGGATCAATGGCTACACCTTC	CASSQTGINGYTF
TRBV14	NA	TRBJ2-6	NA	TGTGCCAGCAGCCAAGGCAGGGCCTCTGGCTCTGGGGCCAACGTCCTGACTTTC	CASSQGRASGSGANVLTF
TRBV4-1	TRBD1	TRBJ1-4	NA	TGCGCCAGCAGCCAGATCAGGGACAAACAGGGGGGCGAAAAACTGTTTTTT	CASSQIRDKQGGEKLFF
TRBV5-6	NA	TRBJ1-2	NA	TGTGCCAGCAGCTTAAGGCGGATCTATGGCTACACCTTC	CASSLRRIYGYTF
TRBV28	TRBD1	TRBJ1-5	NA	TGTGCCAGCAGTTTTGGGACAGGGGTGGGCAATCAGCCCCAGCATTTT	CASSFGTGVGNQPQHF
TRBV13	TRBD1	TRBJ1-2	NA	TGTGCCAGCAGCTCCGGGACAGGGGGCTATGGCTACACCTTC	CASSSGTGGYGYTF
TRBV5-6	TRBD1	TRBJ1-2	NA	TGTGCCAGCAGCTTGGTAGGGGGACAGGGGGCACTCTATGGCTACACCTTC	CASSLVGGQGALYGYTF
TRBV18	NA	TRBJ2-3	NA	TGTGCCAGCTCACCAGTTGGGGGGAGCACAGATACGCAGTATTTT	CASSPVGGSTDTQYF
TRBV9	NA	TRBJ2-2	NA	TGTGCCAGCAGATTGGACAGGAACACCGGGGAGCTGTTTTTT	CASRLDRNTGELFF
TRBV25-1	TRBD2	TRBJ2-3	few	TGTGCCAGCAGGACTAGCGGGGGCAGGGATACGCAGTATTTT	CASRTSGGRDTQYF
TRBV9	TRBD1	TRBJ2-7	NA	TGTGCCAGCAGCCCCCCCCGGACAGGCAGGGCCCCCGAGCAGTACTTC	CASSPPRTGRAPEQYF
TRBV11-3	NA	TRBJ2-4	few	TGTGCCAGCAGCGTACAAGGCCCGGGGGACATTCAGTACTTC	CASSVQGPGDIQYF
TRBV13	NA	TRBJ2-1	NA	TGTGCCAGCAGCCCGCGAGGACAGACAAGCTCCTACAATGAGCAGTTCTTC	CASSPRGQTSSYNEQFF
TRBV15	NA	TRBJ1-5	NA	TGTGCCACCAGCAGAGATCGGGGGGTACAGCCCCAGCATTTT	CATSRDRGVQPQHF
TRBV7-2	NA	TRBJ1-2	few	TGTGCCAGCAGCTTAGCTCAGTTAGGGGGTTCTGGCTACACCTTC	CASSLAQLGGSGYTF
TRBV6-1	NA	TRBJ1-3	NA	TGTGCCAGCAGTGAAAGGGGTACGGGCGCTGGAAACACCATATATTTT	CASSERGTGAGNTIYF
TRBV4-3	NA	TRBJ2-3	NA	TGCGCCAGCAGCCCCCGACAGTTCGGCACAGATACGCAGTATTTT	CASSPRQFGTDTQYF